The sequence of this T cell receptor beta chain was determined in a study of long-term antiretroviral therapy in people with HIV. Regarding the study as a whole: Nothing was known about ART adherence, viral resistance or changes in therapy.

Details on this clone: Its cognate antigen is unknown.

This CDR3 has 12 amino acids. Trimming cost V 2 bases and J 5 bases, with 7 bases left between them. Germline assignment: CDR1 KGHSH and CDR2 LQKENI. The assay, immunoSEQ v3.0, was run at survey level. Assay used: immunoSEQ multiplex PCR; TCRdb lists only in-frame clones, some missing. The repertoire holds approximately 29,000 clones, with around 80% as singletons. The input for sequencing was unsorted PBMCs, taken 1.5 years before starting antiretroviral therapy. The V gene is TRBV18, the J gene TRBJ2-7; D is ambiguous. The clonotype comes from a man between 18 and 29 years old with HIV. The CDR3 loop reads CASSPRENEQYF. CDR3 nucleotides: TGTGCCAGCTCACCAAGAGAAAACGAGCAGTACTTC.